This T cell receptor beta chain is drawn from a study of graft-versus-host responses after intestinal transplantation. The graft tissue was processed, and this released both intraepithelial and lamina propria lymphocytes. Germline CDR1 and CDR2: SEHNR and FQNEAQ (reference sequence). Trimming stripped 8 bases from V and 6 bases from J, with 10 bases between. The CDR3 totals 11 residues. TCRdb keeps only in-frame clones here, not all; method: immunoSEQ multiplex PCR. The data contain thousands of clones, about 82% of them singletons. Sequenced material: ileum tissue, taken approximately 130 days after transplant. This sequence originates from a human patient who received an intestinal transplant, so some T cells may come from the graft donor. V is TRBV7-9 and J is TRBJ1-1, with D unresolved. The CDR3 reads CASPRTAEAFF. The CDR3 DNA sequence: TGTGCCAGCCCCCGGACCGCTGAAGCTTTCTTT.